The 9 T cell receptor beta chains below were found in one sample sequenced in a study of shared clonotypes between healthy human individuals. Sequenced by immunoSEQ multiplex PCR; TCRdb stores in-frame clones only, minus some. The table shows 2 million to 2.5 million clones, with more than 80% occurring only once. The sequenced sample was naive CD4+ T cells from PBMCs. The sample's subset: CD45RA+ positively selected. Receptors originate from a man between 18 and 35 years old in good health. Some clones in this sample may be carry-over from other donors' samples.

V is TRBV4-2 and J is TRBJ2-5; 10 bases fit TRBD1. V shed 1 base, J shed 3 bases, and the junction held 2 bases outside the gene matches. This CDR3 has 15 residues. Germline CDR1 is LGHNA and CDR2 is YNFKEQ. The CDR3 nucleotides are TGTGCCAGCAGCCAAGTAGGGACAGGGGAAGAGACCCAGTACTTC. Its protein product is CASSQVGTGEETQYF.

The rearrangement uses TRBV7-2 and TRBJ2-5; possible D gene TRBD2, 6 bases. The CDR3 is made up of 14 amino acids. CDR1 is SGHTA and CDR2 is FQGNSA in the germline V gene. V gave up 3 bases and J gave up 5 bases, with 13 bases separating them. The chain's CDR3 is CASSLAAGRETQYF. The CDR3 region has the DNA TGTGCCAGCAGCTTGGCCGCGGGGAGGGAGACCCAGTACTTC.

The chain carries TRBV6-5 and TRBJ2-5; D might be TRBD2 (5 bases). CDR3 length equals 16 residues. Trimming removed 2 bases at V and 6 bases at J, with 19 bases between. Germline V gene sequence: CDR1 MNHEY, CDR2 SVGAGI. This CDR3 reads CASSYSVTPSGKTQYF. Written as DNA, the CDR3 is TGTGCCAGCAGTTACAGTGTCACCCCCTCGGGGAAGACCCAGTACTTC.

The chain employs TRBV7-2 and TRBJ2-1; 7 bases map to TRBD2. The V segment lost 1 base and the J segment 8 bases; nucleotides outside the gene matches: 11. CDR3 length equals 16 residues. CDR1 and CDR2 (germline): SGHTA, FQGNSA. CDR3 nucleotides: TGTGCCAGCAGCTTAGAAGGCGGGAGCCGTTGGGATGAGCAGTTCTTC. Its protein is CASSLEGGSRWDEQFF.

The gene calls are TRBV18 and TRBJ1-2; no clear D gene. Germline CDR1 KGHSH, CDR2 LQKENI. V shed 3 bases and J shed 4 bases, with 12 bases lying between them. The CDR3 consists of 14 residues. The DNA of the CDR3 is TGTGCCAGCTCACCGACGTCTGAGCCCTATGGCTACACCTTC. This sequence encodes CASSPTSEPYGYTF.

The chain uses TRBV5-1 and TRBJ1-5; D may be TRBD1 (6 bases). The CDR3 has 15 amino acids. Germline loops: CDR1 SGHRS, CDR2 YFSETQ. Trimming removed 0 bases from V and 5 bases from J, with 12 bases in between. The CDR3 region is CASSLAGAGDQPQHF. In DNA, the CDR3 is TGCGCCAGCAGCTTGGCCGGGGCAGGGGATCAGCCCCAGCATTTT. The whole variable domain, remainder taken from reference TRBV5-1 and TRBJ1-5, is KAGVTQTPRYLIKTRGQQVTLSCSPISGHRSVSWYQQTPGQGLQFLFEYFSETQRNKGNFPGRFSGRQFSNSRSEMNVSTLELGDSALYLCASSLAGAGDQPQHFGDGTRLSIL.

The chain combines TRBV6-5 with TRBJ2-5, with TRBD2 identical over 9 bases. Germline lookup yields CDR1 MNHEY and CDR2 SVGAGI. V shed 8 bases and J 4 bases; nucleotides not matched to a gene: 8. The CDR3 contains 14 residues. CDR3 in DNA: TGTGCCAGCCGATCTAGCGGGACTACAGAGACCCAGTACTTC. Amino acid sequence: CASRSSGTTETQYF.

V gene TRBV18 combines with J gene TRBJ1-2; 12 bases align to TRBD1. CDR1 is KGHSH, CDR2 LQKENI, per germline. The V segment lost 8 bases and the J segment 5 bases; nucleotides outside the gene matches: 9. This CDR3 has 15 residues. The CDR3 loop reads CASRGSGQGAYGYTF. In DNA, the CDR3 is TGTGCCAGCCGGGGCTCGGGACAGGGGGCTTATGGCTACACCTTC.

As concerns this clone: The sample has other DNA sequences that encode this CDR3 too. This chain connects TRBV9 to TRBJ1-5; no clear D. CDR3 length equals 15 residues. V lost 2 bases and J lost 1, with 10 bases in between. The germline CDR1 and CDR2 sequences are SGDLS and YYNGEE. DNA for the CDR3: TGTGCCAGCAGCGTTCAAGGGTTAAGCAATCAGCCCCAGCATTTT. This encodes CASSVQGLSNQPQHF.